The present entry profiles one TCR beta chain with its context. V dropped 1 base and J dropped 7 bases, with 10 bases sitting between them. CDR1 and CDR2 (germline): SGHAT, FQNNGV. This CDR3 contains 13 residues. The data were obtained in a study of blood T cell repertoires in COVID-19. Study overall: The origin of the acute and convalescent COVID-19 samples was the United States, Italy and Spain.

Only in-frame clones appear in the TCRdb table, and some are missing; sequencing was by immunoSEQ multiplex PCR. The sample lists 65,000 to 100,000 clones; about 89% were seen once. The receptor's source is a man between 45 and 60 years old with acute or convalescent COVID-19. Sequenced sample: peripheral blood. The chain carries TRBV11-2 and TRBJ1-2; D remains unclear. The CDR3 bases are TGTGCCAGCAGCTTAGGGGCCGGGGTTGGCTACACCTTC. Amino acid sequence: CASSLGAGVGYTF.